The rows below give T cell receptor beta chains drawn from one sample of a study of T-cell memory formation after mild COVID-19. One entry per CDR3 protein results from TCRdb running MiXCR on the 5' RACE reads. This sample yields approximately 210,000 distinct CDR3 sequences, of which 10% are seen a single time; around 2.9% belongs to the top ten. Sequenced sample: PBMCs or a T cell subset sorted from them (not recorded which). The receptors come from a man aged 18 to 29 who had mild COVID-19 (a few samples of this study predate the infection). Cell type and time point are not known. The CDR3 runs from the conserved cysteine through the conserved F or W.

v_call | cdr3_aa
TRBV5-1 | CASSLGSDRVLGYTF
TRBV7-2 | CASSQSSGGYTF
TRBV5-1 | CASSPGVLETQYF
TRBV5-1 | CASSLDSSLGYTF
TRBV4-3 | CASSLRPISQGTGELFF
TRBV4-2 | CASSQDPSTDTQYF
TRBV27 | CASSFNRDTEAFF
TRBV7-9 | CASSPTLSGTSGTRGAQYF
TRBV5-6 | CASSTTGRDTQYF
TRBV25-1 | CASRTGGGPYEQYF
TRBV9 | CASSEGQSYGYTF
TRBV3-1 | CASSPGLGQGARETQYF
TRBV5-8 | CASRTTGLQANVLTF
TRBV28 | CASSLFPQGGETQYF
TRBV7-8 | CASSSGRLASSFF
TRBV5-1 | CASSRGTSGETQYF
TRBV5-6 | CASSYQRTQYF
TRBV3-1 | CASSQDGSIAEAFF
TRBV6-2/TRBV6-3 | CASSYDDRSNYGYTF
TRBV12-3/TRBV12-4 | CASSPSWTGEQFF
TRBV19 | CASSVRGMTTEAFF
TRBV4-1 | CASSPSGGAWETQYF
TRBV3-1 | CASRLAGTYEQYF
TRBV25-1 | CASSELVTDTQYF
TRBV7-2 | CASSPDPARTEAFF
TRBV28 | CASSLGRWGAGDEKLFF
TRBV5-6 | CASSSLRGGETQYF
TRBV25-1 | CASHPGRAPSTDTQYF
TRBV12-3/TRBV12-4 | CASSFEGLESPLHF
TRBV15 | CATSSNIGGTEAFF
TRBV14 | CASSPQGALGYGYTF
TRBV28 | CASSLISDEKLFF
TRBV6-4 | CASSVEGGTEAFF
TRBV20-1 | CSAGQGARETQYF
TRBV20-1 | CSAREMDRMNTEAFF
TRBV7-2 | CASSSDSSGANVLTF
TRBV5-6 | CASSFRPTLRGYTF
TRBV12-3/TRBV12-4 | CASRLTDSGNTIYF
TRBV6-5 | CACYLRSGSSYEQYF
TRBV23-1 | CASSYTNSGGASTDTQYF
TRBV12-3/TRBV12-4 | CASRPGTGPGNTIYF
TRBV7-2 | CASSLEGQGRQPQHF
TRBV20-1 | CSARRLETQYF
TRBV9 | CASSFGDRFESPLHF
TRBV27 | CATRKEGHSYEQYF
TRBV7-3 | CASSREHDGGYGYTF
TRBV7-2 | CASSSVIGDTEAFF
TRBV5-1 | CASRGGSLMNTEAFF
TRBV29-1 | CSVHRTVKETQYF
TRBV6-6 | CASRDRFGMRAFF
TRBV6-2/TRBV6-3 | CASSYDLAKNIQYF
TRBV9 | CASSVGVRVNTEAFF
TRBV3-1 | CASSPPRSANTQYF
TRBV15 | CATSRDGAGNEKLFF
TRBV29-1 | CSVDGPSGQETQYF
TRBV7-2 | CASSESGVAGELFF
TRBV6-6 | CASSYDNQPQHF